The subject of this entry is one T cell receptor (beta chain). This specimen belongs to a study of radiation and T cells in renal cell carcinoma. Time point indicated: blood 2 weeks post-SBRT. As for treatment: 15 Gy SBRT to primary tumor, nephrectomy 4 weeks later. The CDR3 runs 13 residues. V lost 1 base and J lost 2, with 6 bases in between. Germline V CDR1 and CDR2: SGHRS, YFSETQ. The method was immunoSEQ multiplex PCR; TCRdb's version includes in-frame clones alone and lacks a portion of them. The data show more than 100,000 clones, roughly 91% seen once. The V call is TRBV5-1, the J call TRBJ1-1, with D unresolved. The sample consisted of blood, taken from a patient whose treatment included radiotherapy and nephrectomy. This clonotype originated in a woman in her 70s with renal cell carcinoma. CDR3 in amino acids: CASSLSTNTEAFF. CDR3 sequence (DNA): TGCGCCAGCAGCTTGTCCACTAACACTGAAGCTTTCTTT.